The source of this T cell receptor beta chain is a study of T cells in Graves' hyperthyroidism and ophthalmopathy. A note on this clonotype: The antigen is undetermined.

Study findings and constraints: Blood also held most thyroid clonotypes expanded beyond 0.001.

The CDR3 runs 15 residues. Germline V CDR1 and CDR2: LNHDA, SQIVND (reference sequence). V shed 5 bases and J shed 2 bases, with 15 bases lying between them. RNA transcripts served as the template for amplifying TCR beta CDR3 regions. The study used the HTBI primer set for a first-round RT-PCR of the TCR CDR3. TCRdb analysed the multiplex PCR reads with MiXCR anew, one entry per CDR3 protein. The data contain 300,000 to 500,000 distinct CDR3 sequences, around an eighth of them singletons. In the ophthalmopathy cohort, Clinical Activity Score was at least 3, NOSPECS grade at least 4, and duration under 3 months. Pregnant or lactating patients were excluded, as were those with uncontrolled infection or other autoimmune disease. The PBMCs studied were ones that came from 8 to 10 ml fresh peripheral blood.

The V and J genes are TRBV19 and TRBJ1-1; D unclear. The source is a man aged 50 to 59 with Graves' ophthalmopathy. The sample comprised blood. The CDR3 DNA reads TGTGCCAGTAGTCCTCTCCACCAGATAAACACTGAAGCTTTCTTT. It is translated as CASSPLHQINTEAFF.